The clone carrying this T cell receptor (beta chain) was seen at least ten times. This sample stems from a study of CD8+CD57+ T cells in acquired aplastic anemia. Overall study: Sorted CD4+ and CD8+ cell DNA averaged around 3 ug.

For sequencing, patients were chosen who had shown expansion of CD8+CD57+ cells by flow cytometry. Genomic DNA was employed as the template in profiling TCR beta VDJ and CDR3. TCRdb passed the reads through MiXCR, listing each CDR3 protein once. Among some 170,000 distinct CDR3 sequences listed, under 55% were seen once. There are 18 residues in the CDR3. The ends were cut back, 8 bases at V and 4 bases at J, with 27 bases in the middle. Germline V gene lookup returns CDR1 SEHNR and CDR2 FQNEAQ (reference sequence). Input material: sorted CD4+, CD8+, or CD8+CD57+ T cells (not recorded which) from PBMCs. The J gene is TRBJ2-1, the V gene TRBV7-9, with a tentative D call TRBD1 (5 bases). The clonotype was recovered from a human donor with aplastic anemia. CDR3 coding DNA: TGTGCCAGCGAGCAACAGACAGAATCCTTCCTGGGTTACAATGAGCAGTTCTTC. It codes for CASEQQTESFLGYNEQFF.